The next 4 T cell receptor beta chains were all read from a single sample in a study of Ad26.COV2.S vaccination and SARS-CoV-2 variants. Libraries were prepared by immunoSEQ multiplex PCR; TCRdb keeps only in-frame clonotypes and omits some of them. The repertoire consists of 300,000 to 400,000 clones, with about 82% occurring once and the leading ten covering roughly 2%. Sample treatment: 15 to 20 received Ad26.COV2.S at low or high dose, single or two shots; about 5 received placebo; per-sample allocation not given. After the first vaccine or placebo injection, samples were drawn on day 63. The sequenced sample was peripheral blood, obtained in a trial of Ad26.COV2.S vaccine versus placebo. These receptors all stem from a person between 18 and 59 years old who received the Ad26.COV2.S COVID-19 vaccine or a placebo.

The sample holds one count of this clone. V gene TRBV2 combines with J gene TRBJ2-3; 8 bases agree with TRBD2. This CDR3 has 16 residues. The germline V gene encodes CDR1 SNHLY and CDR2 FYNNEI. The J segment lost 3 bases and the V segment lost 7 bases, leaving 12 bases of the junction unmatched. The CDR3 region is CASKPRAGVPTDTQYF. As DNA, the CDR3 is TGTGCCAGCAAGCCCCGAGCGGGGGTTCCTACAGATACGCAGTATTTT.

The genes are TRBV7-8 and TRBJ2-7; 9 nucleotides line up with TRBD1. CDR3 length: 15 residues. V gave up 4 bases and J gave up 4 bases; unmatched junction bases: 8. Germline V gene lookup returns CDR1 SGHVS and CDR2 FQNEAQ. The CDR3 is CASSSQTGGIYEQYF. The CDR3 DNA sequence: TGTGCCAGCAGCTCCCAGACAGGGGGAATTTACGAGCAGTACTTC.

CDR3 residues: CASRQKMTGLRGYGYTF. DNA for the CDR3: TGTGCCAGCAGGCAAAAAATGACAGGGCTGAGGGGCTATGGCTACACCTTC. This sequence joins TRBV5-8 and TRBJ1-2; 7 nucleotides line up with TRBD1. Germline V gene sequence: CDR1 SGHTS, CDR2 YDEGEE. The ends lost 5 bases at V and 4 bases at J; junction bases unmatched: 17. The length of the CDR3 is 17 residues.

The V gene is TRBV5-1, the J gene TRBJ1-3; 9 bases are a match to TRBD1. V was pared by 4 bases and J by 2 bases, with 4 bases of the junction left unmatched. CDR3 length: 15 amino acids. Germline CDR1 and CDR2: SGHRS and YFSETQ. In DNA form, the CDR3 reads TGCGCCAGCAGCCCCGGGACAGGGACTGGAAACACCATATATTTT. Its translation: CASSPGTGTGNTIYF.